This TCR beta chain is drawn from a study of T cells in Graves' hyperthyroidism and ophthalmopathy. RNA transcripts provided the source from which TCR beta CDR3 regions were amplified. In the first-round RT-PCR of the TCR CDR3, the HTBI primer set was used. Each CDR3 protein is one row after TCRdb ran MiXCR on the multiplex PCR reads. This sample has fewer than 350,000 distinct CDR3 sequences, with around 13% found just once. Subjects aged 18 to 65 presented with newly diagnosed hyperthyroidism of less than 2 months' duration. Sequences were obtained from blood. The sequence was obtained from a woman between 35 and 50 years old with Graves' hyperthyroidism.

The CDR3 loop is CSARDRRQGTAEQYF. As DNA, the CDR3 is TGCAGTGCTAGAGATCGACGGCAGGGGACTGCCGAGCAGTACTTC. The genes are TRBV20-1 and TRBJ2-7; either TRBD1 or TRBD2 may fit D (6 bases each). CDR3 length: 15 amino acids. Trimming cost V 0 bases and J 6 bases, with 18 bases left between them. Germline V gene data show CDR1 as DFQATT and CDR2 as SNEGSKA (reference sequence).